The 22 T cell receptor beta chains presented below share a single source sample, sequenced in a study of Ad26.COV2.S vaccination and SARS-CoV-2 variants. As for treatment: some 20 received Ad26.COV2.S at low or high dose, single or two shots; several received placebo; per-sample allocation not given. Vaccine and placebo recipients were sampled on day 63 after the first injection. Repertoires were generated with immunoSEQ multiplex PCR, while TCRdb's copy carries only in-frame clones and drops some. In the table there are hundreds of thousands of clones, 88% of which are singletons. The specimen comprised peripheral blood, sampled in a trial of Ad26.COV2.S vaccine versus placebo. The receptor set was obtained from a person between 18 and 59 years old who received the Ad26.COV2.S COVID-19 vaccine or a placebo.

The chain is built from TRBV30 and TRBJ1-2, with D unresolved. There are 13 residues in the CDR3. V lost 4 bases and J lost 3, with 12 bases in between. Per the germline V gene, CDR1 is GTSNPN and CDR2 is SVGIG (reference sequence). Here the CDR3 DNA reads TGTGCCTGGACCACCCCGCCCGACTATGGCTACACCTTC. Protein sequence: CAWTTPPDYGYTF.

This chain uses TRBV7-9 with TRBJ2-3, with 9 nucleotides matching TRBD2. The trim removed 3 bases at V and 1 base at J, leaving 2 bases unmatched. Germline V CDR1 and CDR2: SEHNR, FQNEAQ (reference sequence). This CDR3 region has 15 residues. The CDR3 loop is CASSLLAGRTDTQYF. The CDR3 DNA is TGTGCCAGCAGCTTGCTAGCGGGACGCACAGATACGCAGTATTTT.

This clone turned up a few times. This chain joins TRBV9 and TRBJ2-7; a possible D gene is TRBD2 (6 bases). Trimming left V 0 bases short and J 0 bases short, with 10 bases between. This CDR3 has 15 amino acids. Germline V CDR1 and CDR2: SGDLS, YYNGEE. The CDR3 nucleotides read TGTGCCAGCAGCGTAGCTGGGGGGAGCTCCTACGAGCAGTACTTC. Amino acids: CASSVAGGSSYEQYF.

The table lists this clone with a count of one. The chain couples TRBV5-4 to TRBJ2-3; D might be TRBD2 (6 bases). The V gene's germline CDR1 is SGHNT and CDR2 YYREEE (reference sequence). V was trimmed by 4 bases and J by 3 bases, leaving 9 bases between them. The CDR3 is 13 residues long. For the CDR3, the DNA is TGTGCCAGCAGCCCTGGGGGGACAGATACGCAGTATTTT. Protein product: CASSPGGTDTQYF.

The genes are TRBV20-1 and TRBJ2-7; D gene uncertain. CDR3 length: 14 residues. Germline V gene lookup returns CDR1 DFQATT and CDR2 SNEGSKA (reference sequence). V shed 3 bases and J shed 2 bases, with 14 bases lying between them. CDR3 coding DNA: TGCAGTGCTAGTGGCCCACCCAGGCCCTACGAGCAGTACTTC. Translation gives CSASGPPRPYEQYF.

The chain recombines TRBV5-1 with TRBJ2-1; 12 bases line up with TRBD2. The J segment lost 10 bases and the V segment lost 2 bases, leaving 4 bases of the junction unmatched. Germline-derived CDR1 and CDR2 are SGHRS and YFSETQ. CDR3 size: 14 residues. The CDR3 sequence: CASSLSSGRAEQFF. The CDR3 DNA reads as TGCGCCAGCAGCTTATCTAGCGGGAGGGCGGAGCAGTTCTTC.

Of note for this clone: The identical CDR3 is also encoded by other nucleotide sequences in the sample. The chain recombines TRBV20-1 with TRBJ2-7; D ambiguous. V was pared by 0 bases and J by 4 bases, with 4 bases between. The CDR3 covers 11 residues. The germline V gene has CDR1 DFQATT and CDR2 SNEGSKA (reference sequence). CDR3 in DNA: TGCAGTGCTAGAGAGGGATACGAGCAGTACTTC. Amino acids: CSAREGYEQYF.

The chain recombines TRBV5-4 with TRBJ1-2; 7 nucleotides line up with TRBD1. Germline lookup yields CDR1 SGHNT and CDR2 YYREEE (reference sequence). Trimming at V came to 5 bases and at J to 5 bases, leaving 15 bases not matched to a gene. This CDR3 is built from 16 residues. DNA of the CDR3: TGTGCCAGCAGGGAGGGACAGCTTGGGAGTCCGTATGGCTACACCTTC. Translating gives CASREGQLGSPYGYTF.

J is TRBJ2-5 and V is TRBV27, with 11 bases aligning to TRBD2. Trimming took 7 bases from V and 4 from J; bases not matched to a gene: 2. Germline V gene lookup returns CDR1 MNHEY and CDR2 SMNVEV (reference sequence). The CDR3 consists of 13 residues. The CDR3 sequence: CASTTSGRETQYF. The CDR3 nucleotides read TGTGCCAGCACTACTAGCGGGAGAGAGACCCAGTACTTC.

V and J are TRBV6-5 and TRBJ1-1; weak D call: TRBD1 (5 bases). Germline V gene sequence: CDR1 MNHEY, CDR2 SVGAGI. The CDR3 runs 13 residues. The V and J ends lost 8 bases and 6 bases respectively, with 16 bases between them. The CDR3 DNA follows: TGTGCCAGCCAGGGTCGGGAGATTGCTGAAGCTTTCTTT. Translated: CASQGREIAEAFF.

The chain recombines TRBV2 with TRBJ1-1; D might be TRBD1 (5 bases). This CDR3 is 12 amino acids long. V lost 5 bases, J lost 3 bases, and 7 bases lay in between. Germline lookup yields CDR1 SNHLY and CDR2 FYNNEI. The CDR3: CASSRGDTEAFF. DNA of the CDR3: TGTGCCAGCAGTAGGGGAGACACTGAAGCTTTCTTT.

This clone has a handful of counts. The V call is TRBV7-9, the J call TRBJ1-1; D remains ambiguous. The CDR3 runs to 13 residues. Trimming took 4 bases from V and 0 from J, leaving 6 bases between them. The V gene's germline CDR1 is SEHNR and CDR2 FQNEAQ (reference sequence). In DNA form, the CDR3 reads TGTGCCAGCAGCTCCCAGATGAACACTGAAGCTTTCTTT. Its translation: CASSSQMNTEAFF.

This chain links TRBV5-1 with TRBJ2-3; D ambiguous. Looked up from germline, CDR1 is SGHRS and CDR2 is YFSETQ. V was cut by 5 bases and J by 4 bases, with 8 bases left in between. CDR3 size: 12 residues. The CDR3 here is CASRKKSDTQYF. The CDR3 DNA follows: TGCGCCAGCAGAAAGAAATCAGATACGCAGTATTTT.

The CDR3 loop is CASSQGTGQAEGYTF. The CDR3 nucleotides read TGCGCCAGCAGCCAAGGAACAGGGCAAGCTGAAGGCTACACCTTC. J is TRBJ1-2 and V is TRBV4-3; D may be TRBD1 (6 bases). CDR1 and CDR2 from the germline V gene are LGHNA and YSLEER. CDR3 size: 15 residues. Trimming removed 1 base at V and 8 bases at J, with 17 bases between.

This chain joins TRBV30 and TRBJ1-3; D call uncertain. Deletions cut 4 bases from V and 0 bases from J, with 7 bases between. The CDR3 loop spans 13 amino acids. Per the germline V gene, CDR1 is GTSNPN and CDR2 is SVGIG (reference sequence). The DNA of the CDR3 is TGTGCCTGGACCAGACCCTCTGGAAACACCATATATTTT. Translated, it gives CAWTRPSGNTIYF.

The chain uses TRBV3-1 (or the pseudogene TRBV3-2) and TRBJ1-4; the D is unclear. Germline CDR1 reads LGHDT; CDR2 reads YNNKEL (reference sequence). The CDR3 totals 17 residues. Trimming cost V 0 bases and J 8 bases, with 19 bases left between them. For the CDR3, the DNA is TGTGCCAGCAGCCAAGAGGGCCCTAGGTCGAGATTCGAAAAACTGTTTTTT. Translation: CASSQEGPRSRFEKLFF.

The chain has TRBV4-1 and TRBJ1-1, with D possibly TRBD1 on 5 matching bases. This CDR3 is 16 amino acids long. V was cut by 0 bases and J by 1 base, with 12 bases left in between. Looked up from germline, CDR1 is MGHRA and CDR2 is YSYEKL. CDR3 in amino acids: CASSQEAWGGNTEAFF. In DNA form, the CDR3 reads TGCGCCAGCAGCCAAGAAGCGTGGGGGGGGAACACTGAAGCTTTCTTT.

The chain joins TRBV9 to TRBJ1-3, with D possibly being TRBD1 (5 bases). This CDR3 spans 15 amino acids. Germline loops: CDR1 SGDLS, CDR2 YYNGEE. Trimming left V 2 bases short and J 0 bases short, with 9 bases between. The DNA for the CDR3 is TGTGCCAGCAGCGTCGGACATGGCTCTGGAAACACCATATATTTT. Translated: CASSVGHGSGNTIYF.

The V and J genes are TRBV27 and TRBJ1-1; TRBD1 agrees at 9 bases. V was clipped by 6 bases and J by 1 base; unmatched bases: 9. Germline CDR1 reads MNHEY; CDR2 reads SMNVEV (reference sequence). The CDR3 length is 16 residues. CDR3 coding DNA: TGTGCCAGCAGATACCGATGGACAGGGGCGAACACTGAAGCTTTCTTT. As protein: CASRYRWTGANTEAFF.

The chain couples TRBV5-4 to TRBJ1-1; no definite D call. The CDR3 consists of 15 residues. Trimming removed 3 bases at V and 0 bases at J, with 12 bases between. Germline-derived CDR1 and CDR2 are SGHNT and YYREEE (reference sequence). The CDR3 bases are TGTGCCAGCAGCTCCGAACCGGCGGTGAACACTGAAGCTTTCTTT. Protein sequence: CASSSEPAVNTEAFF.

The V and J genes are TRBV2 and TRBJ2-5, with TRBD2 identical over 10 bases. CDR3 length: 13 residues. V gave up 10 bases and J gave up 4 bases; unmatched junction bases: 6. Germline values: CDR1 SNHLY, CDR2 FYNNEI. This CDR3 reads CAKRLAGRETQYF. For the CDR3, the DNA is TGTGCCAAGAGACTAGCGGGCCGAGAGACCCAGTACTTC.

The chain combines TRBV2 with TRBJ1-3; 8 bases line up with TRBD1. J lost 0 bases, V lost 6 bases, and 4 bases had no gene match. The CDR3 has 15 residues. Germline CDR1 and CDR2: SNHLY and FYNNEI. CDR3 coding DNA: TGTGCCAGCAGGCTCGACAGGGGCTCTGGAAACACCATATATTTT. Translating gives CASRLDRGSGNTIYF.